The 26 T cell receptor beta chains presented below share a single source sample, sequenced in a study of blood T cell repertoires in COVID-19. Profiled with immunoSEQ multiplex PCR; TCRdb holds only in-frame clones, not every one. The sample has 250,000 to 350,000 clones, approximately 84% seen once. Sequencing input: peripheral blood. These receptors originate from a woman between 25 and 40 years old who had recovered from COVID-19.

CDR3 residues: CATSDFSGTGANEQFF. The CDR3 bases are TGTGCCACCAGTGATTTTTCCGGGACAGGGGCCAATGAGCAGTTCTTC. The chain combines TRBV24-1 with TRBJ2-1; 10 bases map to TRBD1. Germline V gene data show CDR1 as KGHDR and CDR2 as SFDVKD. J was trimmed by 6 bases and V by 1 base; bases with no gene match: 5. This CDR3 spans 16 amino acids.

The genes are TRBV3-1 (or the pseudogene TRBV3-2) and TRBJ1-5; D gene uncertain. This CDR3 is built from 15 residues. From germline, CDR1 is LGHDT and CDR2 YNNKEL (reference sequence). Trimming stripped 0 bases from V and 1 base from J, with 7 bases between. CDR3 nucleotides: TGTGCCAGCAGCCAAGATTCAGTCAGCAATCAGCCCCAGCATTTT. The encoded protein is CASSQDSVSNQPQHF.

The V gene is TRBV14, the J gene TRBJ2-7, with a weak D call TRBD2 (6 bases). With 4 bases removed from V and 1 base from J, the gap between germline ends came to 11 bases. Germline CDR1 reads SGHDN; CDR2 reads FVKESK. The CDR3 contains 14 residues. CDR3 region: CASSLGTGSYEQYF. The CDR3 DNA reads as TGTGCCAGCAGCCTCGGGACTGGATCCTACGAGCAGTACTTC.

This chain links TRBV5-6 with TRBJ1-3; D gene ambiguous. V was cut by 1 base and J by 0 bases, with 8 bases left in between. The CDR3 runs 15 residues. From germline, CDR1 is SGHDT and CDR2 YYEEEE. CDR3 in amino acids: CASSLISGSGNTIYF. In DNA form, the CDR3 reads TGTGCCAGCAGCTTGATTTCAGGCTCTGGAAACACCATATATTTT.

This clone was seen only a few times. The chain links TRBV6-5 to TRBJ2-5; 10 bases line up with TRBD2. Germline CDR1 is MNHEY and CDR2 is SVGAGI. J lost 4 bases, V lost 5 bases, and 7 bases had no gene match. This CDR3 contains 15 residues. DNA of the CDR3: TGTGCCAGCAGTCGCACAGCGGGAGGGGCAGAGACCCAGTACTTC. This sequence encodes CASSRTAGGAETQYF.

The chain joins TRBV6-5 to TRBJ2-7; a possible D gene is TRBD2 (7 bases). Between the trimmed V and J ends, which lost 4 bases and 1 base, there was a span of 14 bases. Germline CDR1 and CDR2: MNHEY and SVGAGI. CDR3 size: 15 residues. The CDR3 spells CASSSLGGGSYEQYF. The CDR3 nucleotides are TGTGCCAGCAGTTCCCTAGGGGGGGGTTCCTACGAGCAGTACTTC.

As DNA, the CDR3 is TGTGCCAGCCTCAGGGGCAGGGGCGATACTGAAGCTTTCTTT. It encodes CASLRGRGDTEAFF. This chain connects TRBV2 to TRBJ1-1; weak D call: TRBD1 (6 bases). The CDR3 contains 14 residues. Per the germline V gene, CDR1 is SNHLY and CDR2 is FYNNEI. V was clipped by 8 bases and J by 5 bases, with 18 bases between them.

J is TRBJ1-5 and V is TRBV5-8; D not certain. The ends were cut back, 4 bases at V and 2 bases at J, with 10 bases in the middle. There are 14 residues in the CDR3. CDR1 is SGHTS, CDR2 YDEGEE, per germline. The CDR3 protein is CASSQRGGNQPQHF. CDR3 DNA sequence: TGTGCCAGCAGCCAGCGGGGAGGCAATCAGCCCCAGCATTTT.

V gene TRBV2 combines with J gene TRBJ2-3; D not resolved. This CDR3 is 11 amino acids long. Germline CDR1 reads SNHLY; CDR2 reads FYNNEI. Deletions cut 5 bases from V and 2 bases from J, with 2 bases between. The CDR3 loop reads CASSLTDTQYF. CDR3 DNA: TGTGCCAGCAGTCTCACAGATACGCAGTATTTT.

This clone was seen once. This chain uses TRBV6-2 or TRBV6-3 with TRBJ2-3, with D perhaps matching TRBD2 (6 bases). The CDR3 contains 16 residues. Germline V gene sequence: CDR1 MNHEY, CDR2 SVGEGT. The V and J ends lost 6 bases and 8 bases respectively, with 24 bases between them. As DNA, the CDR3 is TGTGCCAGCAGCTCCGCCGGGACTGAGCCCCCTTTTACGCAGTATTTT. This codes for CASSSAGTEPPFTQYF.

The chain couples TRBV12-3 or TRBV12-4 to TRBJ2-7, with TRBD1 as a possible D gene (6 bases). The V and J ends lost 6 bases and 6 bases respectively, with 15 bases between them. The CDR3 totals 13 residues. DNA for the CDR3: TGTGCCAGCAGGGGGGCGGGTATTATCGAGCAGTACTTC. Translating it yields CASRGAGIIEQYF.

The V call is TRBV27, the J call TRBJ2-7, with 9 bases identical to TRBD1. Per germline, CDR1 MNHEY and CDR2 SMNVEV (reference sequence). V lost 6 bases, J lost 6 bases, and 9 bases stayed unmatched. The CDR3 length is 14 residues. The CDR3 here is CASSHPGQGLEQYF. The CDR3 DNA is TGTGCCAGCAGCCACCCGGGACAGGGCCTCGAGCAGTACTTC.

The V gene is TRBV9, the J gene TRBJ2-7; TRBD1 agrees at 9 bases. V shed 1 base, J shed 5 bases, and the junction held 13 bases outside the gene matches. The CDR3 has 17 residues. Germline V gene data show CDR1 as SGDLS and CDR2 as YYNGEE. For the CDR3, the DNA is TGTGCCAGCAGCGTATCGTTGGGACAGGGAGGGGAACACGAGCAGTACTTC. It codes for CASSVSLGQGGEHEQYF.

The J gene is TRBJ2-7, the V gene TRBV2, with D possibly matching TRBD1 (6 bases). The CDR3 spans 14 residues. CDR1 and CDR2 from the germline V gene are SNHLY and FYNNEI. Trimming took 6 bases from V and 2 from J, leaving 14 bases between them. CDR3 sequence reads: CASRADRIPYEQYF. The CDR3 DNA follows: TGTGCCAGCAGAGCTGACAGGATTCCCTACGAGCAGTACTTC.

The DNA of the CDR3 is TGTGCCAGTGGCGGGAATCCCTACAATGAGCAGTTCTTC. Residues: CASGGNPYNEQFF. V and J are TRBV9 and TRBJ2-1, with D tentatively TRBD2 (6 bases). The CDR3 runs to 13 residues. V shed 8 bases and J shed 2 bases, with 11 bases lying between them. Per the germline V gene, CDR1 is SGDLS and CDR2 is YYNGEE.

The chain employs TRBV4-3 and TRBJ1-2, with D perhaps TRBD1 (6 bases). The V end was cut by 2 bases, the J end by 8 bases, with 18 bases between. The germline CDR1 and CDR2 sequences are LGHNA and YSLEER. This CDR3 region has 15 residues. DNA for the CDR3: TGCGCCAGCAGCCAATCCCCTCAGGGGCCAGGGGGCTACACCTTC. Translation gives CASSQSPQGPGGYTF.

The rearrangement joins TRBV30 to TRBJ2-7, with D unclear. Trimming cost V 2 bases and J 1 base, with 3 bases left between them. The CDR3 loop spans 11 amino acids. Germline CDR1 is GTSNPN and CDR2 is SVGIG (reference sequence). DNA for the CDR3: TGTGCCTGGAGTTCTTCCTACGAGCAGTACTTC. Translated, it gives CAWSSSYEQYF.

The rearrangement links TRBV28 to TRBJ2-3; D perhaps matches TRBD2 (5 bases). This CDR3 spans 14 amino acids. CDR1 is MDHEN, CDR2 SYDVKM, per germline. Trimming pared 6 bases from V and 0 bases from J, leaving 10 bases between. The CDR3 here is CASRIGVSTDTQYF. CDR3 nucleotides: TGTGCCAGCAGGATCGGGGTTAGCACAGATACGCAGTATTTT.

The rearrangement uses TRBV2 and TRBJ2-1, with 9 bases that match TRBD2. The V segment lost 8 bases and the J segment 7 bases; nucleotides outside the gene matches: 18. Germline CDR1 and CDR2: SNHLY and FYNNEI. The CDR3 is made up of 17 amino acids. For the CDR3, the DNA is TGTGCCAGCGGGGGACAACTAGCGGGCCATTACTATAATGAGCAGTTCTTC. Its translation: CASGGQLAGHYYNEQFF.

V and J are TRBV21-1 and TRBJ1-1; TRBD1, the table's D call, lacks a check against the DNA. TRBV21-1 is recorded as a pseudogene. This CDR3 spans 15 amino acids. The CDR3 loop reads CASSRNPGLDTEAFF. The CDR3 DNA is TGTGCCAGCAGTCGGAATCCAGGCTTGGACACTGAAGCTTTCTTT.

The gene calls are TRBV5-1 and TRBJ2-7; D is possibly TRBD1 (6 bases). The germline V gene has CDR1 SGHRS and CDR2 YFSETQ. This CDR3 is 13 amino acids long. V lost 5 bases and J 3 bases, leaving 12 bases between the germline ends. CDR3 coding DNA: TGCGCCAGCAGTCCGAACAGGGTCTACGAGCAGTACTTC. Translation gives CASSPNRVYEQYF.

The chain uses TRBV5-1 and TRBJ2-4; TRBD1 matches 9 bases. The CDR3 runs 14 residues. V gave up 0 bases and J gave up 16 bases; unmatched junction bases: 11. The germline V gene encodes CDR1 SGHRS and CDR2 YFSETQ. The CDR3 region has the DNA TGCGCCAGCAGCTTGGGTTCTTCGGGACAGGGTTCTTACTTC. Translating it yields CASSLGSSGQGSYF.

The chain recombines TRBV7-6 with TRBJ2-2; D is unresolved. V was cut by 0 bases and J by 0 bases, with 5 bases left in between. The CDR3 is made up of 15 amino acids. CDR1 is SGHVS and CDR2 is FNYEAQ in the germline V gene. The CDR3 reads CASSLASSNTGELFF. The CDR3 region has the DNA TGTGCCAGCAGCTTAGCCTCCTCGAACACCGGGGAGCTGTTTTTT.

The chain recombines TRBV30 with TRBJ1-1; maybe TRBD1 (6 bases). This CDR3 is built from 14 residues. Germline V lookup: CDR1 GTSNPN, CDR2 SVGIG (reference sequence). V was cut by 4 bases and J by 1 base, with 13 bases left in between. The CDR3 DNA follows: TGTGCCTGGACACCAGGGGAGTGGAACACTGAAGCTTTCTTT. It codes for CAWTPGEWNTEAFF.

This clone was seen a single time. V and J are TRBV6-2 or TRBV6-3 and TRBJ2-5; 7 nucleotides line up with TRBD2. V was clipped by 4 bases and J by 3 bases; unmatched bases: 5. The CDR3 runs to 14 residues. Germline CDR1 reads MNHEY; CDR2 reads SVGEGT. In DNA, the CDR3 is TGTGCCAGCAGTTCCGGGACTACCAAAGAGACCCAGTACTTC. This translates into CASSSGTTKETQYF.

V usage is TRBV3-1 (or the pseudogene TRBV3-2) and J usage is TRBJ2-7; perhaps TRBD1 as D (5 bases). The V end was cut by 2 bases, the J end by 0 bases, with 11 bases between. Germline CDR1 reads LGHDT; CDR2 reads YNNKEL (reference sequence). The CDR3 runs to 15 residues. The chain's CDR3 is CASSQLQGFSYEQYF. The CDR3 nucleotides are TGTGCCAGCAGCCAACTTCAGGGATTCTCCTACGAGCAGTACTTC.